Presented here are 20 T cell receptor beta chains from one specimen sequenced in a study of sequential checkpoint blockade in melanoma. TCRdb's table, derived via immunoSEQ multiplex PCR, lists solely in-frame clones and lacks some. The table includes about 32,000 clones, less than 85% detected once. Treatment described: randomized to nivolumab then ipilimumab (arm A) or the reverse (arm B). This material consisted of CD8+ T cells sorted from blood (inferred from file names), taken from a patient given nivolumab and ipilimumab in sequence. These TCRs come from a human donor with melanoma.

The chain has TRBV7-9 and TRBJ1-1; D perhaps matches TRBD1 (5 bases). V lost 6 bases and J lost 1, with 9 bases in between. The CDR3 runs to 13 residues. Per the germline V gene, CDR1 is SEHNR and CDR2 is FQNEAQ (reference sequence). The CDR3 nucleotides are TGTGCCAGCAGTCACACAGGGAACACTGAAGCTTTCTTT. It codes for CASSHTGNTEAFF.

The chain has TRBV28 and TRBJ1-5; D gene ambiguous. CDR3 length equals 19 residues. V dropped 4 bases and J dropped 1 base, with 23 bases sitting between them. The germline CDR1 and CDR2 sequences are MDHEN and SYDVKM. The CDR3 loop is CASSSGPTTAVVSNQPQHF. For the CDR3, the DNA is TGTGCCAGCAGTTCCGGCCCTACCACAGCCGTAGTAAGCAATCAGCCCCAGCATTTT.

The chain carries TRBV28 and TRBJ2-1; D not resolved. The germline V gene encodes CDR1 MDHEN and CDR2 SYDVKM. V was cut by 2 bases and J by 3 bases, with 8 bases left in between. This CDR3 is built from 14 residues. The CDR3 bases are TGTGCCAGCAGTTTACTAGAGGTCTACAATGAGCAGTTCTTC. It yields the protein CASSLLEVYNEQFF.

The chain carries TRBV7-8 and TRBJ2-1; 8 bases are shared with TRBD2. Germline V gives CDR1 SGHVS, CDR2 FQNEAQ. Unmatched junction bases numbered 8, after V lost 0 bases and J lost 10 bases. This CDR3 is 15 amino acids long. CDR3 loop: CASSLAPGGAREQFF. DNA for the CDR3: TGTGCCAGCAGCTTAGCGCCCGGGGGGGCCAGAGAGCAGTTCTTC.

V gene TRBV5-1 combines with J gene TRBJ2-7; D gene uncertain. This CDR3 has 15 amino acids. Germline V gene sequence: CDR1 SGHRS, CDR2 YFSETQ. The germline V and J ends were trimmed by 4 bases and 4 bases, with 18 bases remaining between them. This chain's CDR3 is CASSPEARNSYEQYF. For the CDR3, the DNA is TGCGCCAGCAGCCCGGAAGCCCGTAACAGTTACGAGCAGTACTTC. Supplemented by reference TRBV5-1 and TRBJ2-7, the full variable domain reads KAGVTQTPRYLIKTRGQQVTLSCSPISGHRSVSWYQQTPGQGLQFLFEYFSETQRNKGNFPGRFSGRQFSNSRSEMNVSTLELGDSALYLCASSPEARNSYEQYFGPGTRLTVT.

This chain joins TRBV9 and TRBJ1-1; TRBD1 matches 7 bases. CDR3 length: 13 amino acids. The junction had 3 bases not matched to a gene; V was cut back by 2 bases and J by 5 bases. Looked up from germline, CDR1 is SGDLS and CDR2 is YYNGEE. DNA of the CDR3: TGTGCCAGCAGCGTCGGGACAGTAACTGAAGCTTTCTTT. Translating it yields CASSVGTVTEAFF. Based on the CDR3 plus reference TRBV9 and TRBJ1-1, the full variable domain is DSGVTQTPKHLITATGQRVTLRCSPRSGDLSVYWYQQSLDQGLQFLIQYYNGEERAKGNILERFSAQQFPDLHSELNLSSLELGDSALYFCASSVGTVTEAFFGQGTRLTVV.

The rearrangement joins TRBV29-1 to TRBJ1-4; 9 bases fit TRBD1. This CDR3 spans 13 amino acids. CDR1 and CDR2 from the germline V gene are SQVTM and ANQGSEA. The trim removed 6 bases at V and 4 bases at J, leaving 3 bases unmatched. The CDR3 loop is CSVPGQGNEKLFF. The CDR3 coding sequence is TGCAGCGTACCGGGACAGGGTAATGAAAAACTGTTTTTT.

Only a few counts were recorded for this clone. The chain uses TRBV5-1 and TRBJ1-2; 8 nucleotides align to TRBD1. From germline, CDR1 is SGHRS and CDR2 YFSETQ. The CDR3 totals 13 residues. Trimming cost V 4 bases and J 6 bases; bases outside gene matches: 5. CDR3 nucleotide sequence: TGCGCCAGCAGCACATGGACAGGGCATGGCTACACCTTC. Protein sequence: CASSTWTGHGYTF.

The chain employs TRBV9 and TRBJ2-7, with TRBD2 as a possible D gene (5 bases). CDR1 SGDLS and CDR2 YYNGEE come from the germline V gene. The V end was cut by 4 bases, the J end by 5 bases, with 19 bases between. The CDR3 sequence is 15 residues long. The CDR3 spells CASSTEGPNGDEQYF. The CDR3 nucleotides are TGTGCCAGCAGCACAGAGGGCCCGAATGGGGACGAGCAGTACTTC.

The chain carries TRBV6-5 and TRBJ1-1; no clear D gene. The CDR3 runs to 14 residues. Germline values: CDR1 MNHEY, CDR2 SVGAGI. V gave up 3 bases and J gave up 1 base, with 9 bases separating them. CDR3: CASSYVFGNTEAFF. The CDR3 DNA follows: TGTGCCAGCAGTTATGTTTTCGGGAACACTGAAGCTTTCTTT.

The gene calls are TRBV4-1 and TRBJ2-5; the match to TRBD2 covers 7 bases. CDR1 MGHRA and CDR2 YSYEKL come from the germline V gene. V lost 1 base, J lost 4 bases, and 3 bases stayed unmatched. CDR3 size: 14 residues. The CDR3 nucleotides read TGCGCCAGCAGCCAAGTTCAGCGGGGAGAGACCCAGTACTTC. Translating it yields CASSQVQRGETQYF.

The chain has TRBV19 and TRBJ1-5; possibly TRBD1 for D (6 bases). CDR1 and CDR2 (germline): LNHDA, SQIVND (reference sequence). V lost 1 base and J 5 bases, leaving 15 bases between the germline ends. The CDR3 sequence is 16 residues long. This chain's CDR3 is CASSIGRTDYDQPQHF. The CDR3 nucleotides are TGTGCCAGTAGTATAGGCCGGACAGATTACGATCAGCCCCAGCATTTT.

The rearrangement uses TRBV19 and TRBJ1-2; a weak D match, TRBD1 (5 bases). Deletions cut 11 bases from V and 3 bases from J, with 10 bases between. This CDR3 has 11 residues. The V gene's germline CDR1 is LNHDA and CDR2 SQIVND (reference sequence). DNA for the CDR3: TGTGCCGGCGGGGGGGACTATGGCTACACCTTC. Amino acids: CAGGGDYGYTF.

The chain joins TRBV28 to TRBJ1-5; the D gene is possibly TRBD1 (6 bases). Germline CDR1 MDHEN, CDR2 SYDVKM. Trimming removed 4 bases at V and 9 bases at J, with 13 bases between. The CDR3 is 13 amino acids. The CDR3 DNA reads TGTGCCAGCAGTTCGACAGGAATTTTGCCCCAGCATTTT. This codes for CASSSTGILPQHF.

J is TRBJ2-7 and V is TRBV28, with 7 bases that match TRBD2. Germline V gene sequence: CDR1 MDHEN, CDR2 SYDVKM. The CDR3 runs to 14 residues. With 3 bases clipped from V and 5 bases from J, the junction kept 7 bases outside the gene matches. The CDR3 nucleotides read TGTGCCAGCAGTTTTCGGGGGGAGTTGCACGAGCAGTACTTC. Translating it yields CASSFRGELHEQYF.

Details on this clone: The junction departs from germline at one end; a sequencing error may be responsible. This rearrangement joins TRBV15 to TRBJ1-5; TRBD1 matches at 9 bases. Germline V gives CDR1 LNHNV, CDR2 YYDKDF (reference sequence). This CDR3 region has 16 residues. CDR3: CATSRIDTGGKQPQHF. CDR3 coding DNA: TGTGCCACCAGCAGGATAGATACAGGGGGCAAACAGCCCCAGCATTTT.

The gene calls are TRBV9 and TRBJ2-1; TRBD2 agrees at 10 bases. Germline V gene sequence: CDR1 SGDLS, CDR2 YYNGEE. V lost 3 bases to trimming and J lost 2 bases; unmatched junction nucleotides: 2. The CDR3 is 15 amino acids. The CDR3 DNA reads as TGTGCCAGCAGCGATAGCGGGAGGCCCTACAATGAGCAGTTCTTC. It encodes CASSDSGRPYNEQFF.

This rearrangement joins TRBV29-1 to TRBJ2-5, with 8 positions matching TRBD1. The J call is in doubt because the DNA end fits TRBJ2-7 better. Germline CDR1 reads SQVTM; CDR2 reads ANQGSEA. There are 14 residues in the CDR3. The DNA for the CDR3 is TGCAGCGTCGAGAACAGGGGGATCACCTACGAGCAGTACTTC. Translating it yields CSVENRGITYEQYF.

This clone has only a few counts. The V call is TRBV19, the J call TRBJ2-5; D may be TRBD2 (6 bases). The germline V and J ends were trimmed by 8 bases and 0 bases, with 13 bases remaining between them. This CDR3 has 14 amino acids. Looked up from germline, CDR1 is LNHDA and CDR2 is SQIVND (reference sequence). CDR3 DNA sequence: TGTGCCAGTTCCTTCGCGGGGTACCAAGAGACCCAGTACTTC. It yields the protein CASSFAGYQETQYF.

DNA for the CDR3: TGTGCCAGTAGTTCGAACCAGGGCTTGAGCACTGAAGCTTTCTTT. Its translation: CASSSNQGLSTEAFF. The gene calls are TRBV19 and TRBJ1-1; possibly TRBD1 for D (5 bases). In germline, CDR1 is LNHDA, CDR2 SQIVND (reference sequence). This CDR3 is 15 amino acids long. The V end was cut by 5 bases, the J end by 4 bases, with 17 bases between.